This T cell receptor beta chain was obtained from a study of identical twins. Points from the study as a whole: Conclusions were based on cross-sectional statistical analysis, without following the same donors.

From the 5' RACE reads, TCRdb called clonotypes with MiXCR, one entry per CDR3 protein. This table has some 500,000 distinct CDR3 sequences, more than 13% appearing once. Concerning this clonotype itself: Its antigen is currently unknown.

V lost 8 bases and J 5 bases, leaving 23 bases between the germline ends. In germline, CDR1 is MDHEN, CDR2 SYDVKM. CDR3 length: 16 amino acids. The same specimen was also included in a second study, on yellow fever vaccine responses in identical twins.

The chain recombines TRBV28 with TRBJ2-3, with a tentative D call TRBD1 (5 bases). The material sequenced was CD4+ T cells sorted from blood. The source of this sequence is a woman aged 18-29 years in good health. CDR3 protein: CASYKLPARAGDTQYF. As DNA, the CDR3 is TGTGCCAGCTACAAACTCCCGGCCAGGGCCGGAGATACGCAGTATTTT.